This T cell receptor beta chain was found in a study of T-cell memory formation after mild COVID-19. TCRdb reprocessed the 5' RACE reads with MiXCR, giving one entry per CDR3 protein. The data contain about 350,000 distinct CDR3 sequences, approximately 22% of them singletons. CDR3 length: 19 residues. Trimming stripped 8 bases from V and 0 bases from J, with 27 bases between. The sample comprised PBMCs or a T cell subset sorted from them (not recorded which). This clonotype was obtained from a man younger than 35 who had mild COVID-19 (a few samples of this study predate the infection). Cell type and time point are not known. The chain couples TRBV12-3 or TRBV12-4 to TRBJ2-3; no clear D. DNA of the CDR3: TGTGCCAGCCTCTATCGTCGCCGAGGCGTCGTGATAAGCACAGATACGCAGTATTTT. Translated, it gives CASLYRRRGVVISTDTQYF.